The 32 T cell receptor beta chains in this list originate from one sample, sequenced in a study of T cell responses to AZD1222 COVID-19 vaccine. Libraries were prepared by immunoSEQ multiplex PCR; TCRdb keeps only in-frame clonotypes and omits some of them. The sample contains about 140,000 clones, 92% of which appear only once. This sample comprised peripheral blood, obtained on day 0 of AZD1222 vaccination. These TCRs come from an adult in good health.

J is TRBJ2-5 and V is TRBV7-3; perhaps TRBD2 as D (5 bases). Germline CDR1 reads SGHTA; CDR2 reads FQGTGA. The CDR3 is 15 residues long. V lost 2 bases, J lost 2 bases, and 12 bases lay in between. CDR3 sequence (DNA): TGTGCCAGCAGCTTAGGGTTAGCGAATCAAGAGACCCAGTACTTC. It translates to CASSLGLANQETQYF.

The chain has TRBV6-2 or TRBV6-3 and TRBJ2-1; D ambiguous. The germline CDR1 and CDR2 sequences are MNHEY and SVGEGT. The CDR3 covers 15 residues. V was shortened by 2 bases and J by 0 bases, with 8 bases between the two germline ends. The CDR3 protein is CASSYLTSSYNEQFF. Written as DNA, the CDR3 is TGTGCCAGCAGTTACCTAACCTCCTCCTACAATGAGCAGTTCTTC.

The CDR3 DNA is TGTGCCAGCTCACCTGTGGGGCCCAACTACGAGCAGTACTTC. Protein product: CASSPVGPNYEQYF. V and J are TRBV18 and TRBJ2-7, with D perhaps TRBD1 (5 bases). The V end was cut by 3 bases, the J end by 3 bases, with 12 bases between. The CDR3 covers 14 residues. CDR1 and CDR2 (germline): KGHSH, LQKENI.

This chain links TRBV5-6 with TRBJ2-1; 8 bases are shared with TRBD2. Germline V gene lookup returns CDR1 SGHDT and CDR2 YYEEEE. After removal of 1 base from V and 4 bases from J, the junction contained 7 bases not matched to a gene. The CDR3 extends over 16 amino acids. The CDR3 loop reads CASSLKASGLYNEQFF. The CDR3 DNA is TGTGCCAGCAGCTTGAAAGCTAGCGGGTTATACAATGAGCAGTTCTTC.

V and J are TRBV7-2 and TRBJ1-5, with D perhaps TRBD1 (5 bases). The ends were cut back, 4 bases at V and 2 bases at J, with 12 bases in the middle. This CDR3 comprises 15 residues. The germline CDR1 and CDR2 sequences are SGHTA and FQGNSA. CDR3 region: CASSSTGVRNQPQHF. For the CDR3, the DNA is TGTGCCAGCAGCTCAACGGGGGTCCGCAATCAGCCCCAGCATTTT.

This clone has only one observation. The gene calls are TRBV28 and TRBJ1-2; a possible D gene is TRBD1 (6 bases). Germline assignment: CDR1 MDHEN and CDR2 SYDVKM. The CDR3 length is 13 residues. V dropped 6 bases and J dropped 3 bases, with 11 bases sitting between them. As DNA, the CDR3 is TGTGCCAGCAGCCCGGACAGTTACTATGGCTACACCTTC. Amino acid sequence: CASSPDSYYGYTF.

This sequence joins TRBV5-6 and TRBJ2-5; 8 bases are shared with TRBD2. This CDR3 comprises 15 residues. CDR1 is SGHDT, CDR2 YYEEEE, per germline. The V gene end was trimmed by 2 bases and the J gene end by 5 bases; junction bases not matched to a gene: 8. The DNA of the CDR3 is TGTGCCAGCAGCTTCGGGGCGGGGGGAGGTGAGACCCAGTACTTC. This translates into CASSFGAGGGETQYF.

The rearrangement joins TRBV4-1 to TRBJ1-1, with 10 bases lining up with TRBD1. Germline V gene lookup returns CDR1 MGHRA and CDR2 YSYEKL. V was clipped by 1 base and J by 4 bases; unmatched bases: 6. The CDR3 totals 16 residues. In DNA form, the CDR3 reads TGCGCCAGCAGCCAAGGAGGGACAGGGGTCCTCACTGAAGCTTTCTTT. Translation gives CASSQGGTGVLTEAFF.

This sequence joins TRBV10-3 and TRBJ2-5; 12 positions match TRBD2. The V gene end was trimmed by 0 bases and the J gene end by 4 bases; junction bases not matched to a gene: 15. Germline V CDR1 and CDR2: ENHRY, SYGVKD. The CDR3 runs to 20 residues. The CDR3 loop is CAISESPDGLAGQSPETQYF. The CDR3 DNA reads TGTGCCATCAGTGAGTCCCCGGACGGACTAGCGGGACAATCCCCAGAGACCCAGTACTTC.

V usage is TRBV2 and J usage is TRBJ1-5; D perhaps matches TRBD1 (5 bases). CDR1 and CDR2 (germline): SNHLY, FYNNEI. The ends were cut back, 7 bases at V and 2 bases at J, with 21 bases in the middle. CDR3 length: 17 amino acids. The CDR3 is CASTGDKGRTGNQPQHF. The CDR3, as DNA: TGTGCCAGCACCGGGGATAAGGGACGAACCGGCAATCAGCCCCAGCATTTT.

The chain employs TRBV10-2 and TRBJ1-2; no definite D call. The CDR3 covers 14 residues. V was pared by 1 base and J by 2 bases, with 8 bases between. Germline CDR1 reads WSHSY; CDR2 reads SAAADI. The CDR3 nucleotides are TGCGCCAGCAGTGAGTTCGGGCTGAACTATGGCTACACCTTC. Translating gives CASSEFGLNYGYTF.

The J gene is TRBJ2-7, the V gene TRBV20-1; no reliable D call. Trimming removed 5 bases at V and 1 base at J, with 15 bases between. This CDR3 comprises 14 residues. CDR1 DFQATT and CDR2 SNEGSKA come from the germline V gene (reference sequence). CDR3 DNA: TGCAGTGCTGGTGGCTGGGCTGGGTCCTACGAGCAGTACTTC. Residues: CSAGGWAGSYEQYF.

The gene calls are TRBV27 and TRBJ2-7; 12 bases map to TRBD2. Germline assignment: CDR1 MNHEY and CDR2 SMNVEV (reference sequence). The CDR3 spans 16 residues. J lost 2 bases, V lost 4 bases, and 6 bases had no gene match. CDR3 sequence: CASSSPASGRAYEQYF. The DNA of the CDR3 is TGTGCCAGCAGTTCCCCGGCTAGCGGGAGGGCCTACGAGCAGTACTTC.

The J gene is TRBJ2-6, the V gene TRBV19; D call uncertain. Germline CDR1 reads LNHDA; CDR2 reads SQIVND (reference sequence). Trimming removed 7 bases at V and 0 bases at J, with 10 bases between. This CDR3 spans 15 amino acids. CDR3 amino acids: CASTVAFSGANVLTF. CDR3 in DNA: TGTGCCAGTACCGTAGCTTTCTCTGGGGCCAACGTCCTGACTTTC.

This clone was detected only a few times. The chain employs TRBV5-1 and TRBJ2-5, with D hard to call. With 3 bases removed from V and 1 base from J, the gap between germline ends came to 4 bases. Germline CDR1 reads SGHRS; CDR2 reads YFSETQ. The CDR3 runs 12 residues. The CDR3 loop is CASSWTQETQYF. The DNA for the CDR3 is TGCGCCAGCAGCTGGACCCAAGAGACCCAGTACTTC.

The chain is built from TRBV7-8 and TRBJ1-1, with D hard to call. The germline V gene encodes CDR1 SGHVS and CDR2 FQNEAQ. The CDR3 contains 13 residues. Trimming took off 1 base at V and 5 bases at J, with 8 bases between the two ends. The CDR3 protein is CASSLGQRTEAFF. CDR3 DNA: TGTGCCAGCAGCTTAGGGCAGAGGACTGAAGCTTTCTTT. The whole variable domain, filled in from reference TRBV7-8 and TRBJ1-1, reads GAGVSQSPRYKVAKRGQDVALRCDPISGHVSLFWYQQALGQGPEFLTYFQNEAQLDKSGLPSDRFFAERPEGSVSTLKIQRTQQEDSAVYLCASSLGQRTEAFFGQGTRLTVV.

The chain has TRBV30 and TRBJ1-6; 9 bases fit TRBD1. Trimming removed 4 bases from V and 10 bases from J; junction bases left unmatched: 8. The CDR3 sequence is 14 residues long. Germline CDR1 and CDR2: GTSNPN and SVGIG (reference sequence). The CDR3 here is CAWTKGQGDSPLHF. CDR3 nucleotides: TGTGCCTGGACGAAGGGACAGGGAGACTCACCCCTCCACTTT.

The chain couples TRBV29-1 to TRBJ2-2; a weak D match, TRBD2 (6 bases). CDR3 length: 13 amino acids. Trimming stripped 4 bases from V and 4 bases from J, with 10 bases between. CDR1 SQVTM and CDR2 ANQGSEA come from the germline V gene. The chain's CDR3 is CSVGAGFTGELFF. CDR3 in DNA: TGCAGCGTTGGGGCGGGGTTCACCGGGGAGCTGTTTTTT.

The rearrangement uses TRBV12-3 or TRBV12-4 and TRBJ2-7, with a tentative D call TRBD1 (6 bases). V lost 4 bases and J lost 5, with 12 bases in between. The length of the CDR3 is 13 residues. The CDR3 protein is CASSSTGSHEQYF. In DNA form, the CDR3 reads TGTGCCAGCAGTTCAACAGGGTCCCACGAGCAGTACTTC.

This rearrangement joins TRBV28 to TRBJ1-2, with D tentatively TRBD1 (5 bases). The CDR3 runs 11 residues. Germline V lookup: CDR1 MDHEN, CDR2 SYDVKM. Trimming left V 5 bases short and J 6 bases short, with 7 bases between. CDR3 DNA: TGTGCCAGCAGTCCGACAGATGGCTACACCTTC. Translation gives CASSPTDGYTF.

The chain is built from TRBV4-1 and TRBJ1-1, with D possibly being TRBD1 (5 bases). The CDR3 is made up of 15 amino acids. Deletions cut 2 bases from V and 6 bases from J, with 16 bases between. CDR1 and CDR2 (germline): MGHRA, YSYEKL. Here the CDR3 DNA reads TGCGCCAGCAGCCAATGGGACCGTCGGATGGCTGAAGCTTTCTTT. Protein sequence: CASSQWDRRMAEAFF.

V usage is TRBV6-5 and J usage is TRBJ2-5; D remains ambiguous. CDR3 length: 15 residues. The germline V and J ends were trimmed by 2 bases and 2 bases, with 12 bases remaining between them. Germline V lookup: CDR1 MNHEY, CDR2 SVGAGI. CDR3 sequence: CASSYMTGNQETQYF. CDR3 in DNA: TGTGCCAGCAGTTACATGACTGGAAATCAAGAGACCCAGTACTTC.

This chain connects TRBV6-2 or TRBV6-3 to TRBJ2-1; the match to TRBD1 covers 7 bases. Germline CDR1 and CDR2: MNHEY and SVGEGT. V was pared by 2 bases and J by 8 bases, with 9 bases of the junction left unmatched. The CDR3 runs 15 residues. The CDR3 DNA sequence: TGTGCCAGCAGTTACGAGACAGGGTTATTCGATGAGCAGTTCTTC. Protein sequence: CASSYETGLFDEQFF.

The J gene is TRBJ2-3, the V gene TRBV5-1, with TRBD1 as a possible D gene (6 bases). The V and J ends lost 0 bases and 0 bases respectively, with 11 bases between them. The CDR3 consists of 16 residues. Per germline, CDR1 SGHRS and CDR2 YFSETQ. This CDR3 is CASSLGGPTSTDTQYF. CDR3 coding DNA: TGCGCCAGCAGCTTGGGGGGGCCTACTAGCACAGATACGCAGTATTTT.

V and J are TRBV19 and TRBJ1-3; D call uncertain. CDR3 length equals 15 residues. The V end was cut by 1 base, the J end by 0 bases, with 7 bases between. Germline values: CDR1 LNHDA, CDR2 SQIVND (reference sequence). The CDR3 region has the DNA TGTGCCAGTAGTATAGCACCGCTCTCTGGAAACACCATATATTTT. This sequence encodes CASSIAPLSGNTIYF.

The V and J genes are TRBV5-4 and TRBJ2-1, with TRBD2 matching 10 bases. With V trimmed by 4 bases and J by 0 bases, 4 bases remained unmatched. CDR3 length: 16 residues. Germline CDR1 and CDR2: SGHNT and YYREEE (reference sequence). CDR3 bases: TGTGCCAGCAGCAAAGCGGGGGGGAGCTCCTACAATGAGCAGTTCTTC. Its protein is CASSKAGGSSYNEQFF. Full variable domain (missing parts from reference TRBV5-4 and TRBJ2-1): ETGVTQSPTHLIKTRGQQVTLRCSSQSGHNTVSWYQQALGQGPQFIFQYYREEENGRGNFPPRFSGLQFPNYSSELNVNALELDDSALYLCASSKAGGSSYNEQFFGPGTRLTVL.

The chain is built from TRBV18 and TRBJ1-4; weak D call: TRBD1 (5 bases). Trimming removed 3 bases at V and 8 bases at J, with 16 bases between. The CDR3 has 15 residues. Per the germline V gene, CDR1 is KGHSH and CDR2 is LQKENI. CDR3 in amino acids: CASSPRVGAEEKLFF. In DNA, the CDR3 is TGTGCCAGCTCACCCCGGGTTGGGGCAGAGGAAAAACTGTTTTTT.

Worth noting for this clone: One end of the junction does not line up with germline, which may come from a read error. This chain joins TRBV7-9 and TRBJ1-1; D is unresolved. Looked up from germline, CDR1 is SEHNR and CDR2 is FQNEAQ (reference sequence). This CDR3 region has 16 residues. CDR3 DNA sequence: TGTGCCAGCACCTTATCGGAGGGTTCCATGAACACTGAAGCTTTCTTT. This encodes CASTLSEGSMNTEAFF.

This chain joins TRBV9 and TRBJ1-1; D gene ambiguous. This CDR3 region has 14 residues. V was cut by 0 bases and J by 3 bases, with 9 bases left in between. Per germline, CDR1 SGDLS and CDR2 YYNGEE. The CDR3 sequence is CASSVVTADTEAFF. The CDR3 DNA is TGTGCCAGCAGCGTAGTAACTGCAGACACTGAAGCTTTCTTT. The variable domain in full, completed from reference TRBV9 and TRBJ1-1, reads DSGVTQTPKHLITATGQRVTLRCSPRSGDLSVYWYQQSLDQGLQFLIQYYNGEERAKGNILERFSAQQFPDLHSELNLSSLELGDSALYFCASSVVTADTEAFFGQGTRLTVV.

CDR3 sequence: CASREVNTEAFF. DNA of the CDR3: TGCGCCAGCAGGGAGGTGAACACTGAAGCTTTCTTT. The chain is built from TRBV4-1 and TRBJ1-1; D remains unclear. V lost 6 bases and J lost 0, with 5 bases in between. Germline V gives CDR1 MGHRA, CDR2 YSYEKL. The CDR3 extends over 12 amino acids.

V is TRBV13 and J is TRBJ1-5; the D gene is possibly TRBD1 (5 bases). Trimming removed 3 bases from V and 9 bases from J, with 15 bases in between. The CDR3 is 14 amino acids. Germline V lookup: CDR1 PRHDT, CDR2 FYEKMQ (reference sequence). CDR3 sequence: CASSFGGPQTPQHF. For the CDR3, the DNA is TGTGCCAGCAGCTTTGGGGGACCACAGACGCCCCAGCATTTT.

This clone has a single count. The chain has TRBV4-2 and TRBJ2-2; D is ambiguous. Per the germline V gene, CDR1 is LGHNA and CDR2 is YNFKEQ. The ends were cut back, 4 bases at V and 7 bases at J, with 13 bases in the middle. This CDR3 spans 14 amino acids. The DNA of the CDR3 is TGTGCCAGCAGCCCGCTCGTCATCGGCGGGGAGCTGTTTTTT. Translation gives CASSPLVIGGELFF.